This record concerns one TCR beta chain sequence. Antigen unknown. The library was built from around 380 ng RNA with molecular barcoded adaptors for alpha/delta and beta/gamma chains. MiXCR, applied by TCRdb to the reads, yields one record per CDR3 protein. The sample records around 25,000 distinct CDR3 sequences, about 20% being singletons. V was clipped by 6 bases and J by 6 bases; unmatched bases: 16. This CDR3 region has 18 residues. The germline CDR1 and CDR2 sequences are MNHNY and SVGAGI (reference sequence). This record comes from a study of read filtering for tumor transcriptome and immune sequencing. The study's findings and limits: Even smaller IR-seq throughput identified most shared clonotypes. The CD138-negative fraction was mixed bone marrow immune cells, not pure T cells. Without single-read clonotypes, shared clonotype proportions correlated more between IR-seq and RNA-seq.

The chain links TRBV6-6 to TRBJ2-3, with TRBD2 matching over 12 bases. Sequencing was performed on a population of CD138-negative cells sorted from bone marrow. The sequence was collected from a donor at least 40 years old with multiple myeloma. In nucleotides, the CDR3 is TGTGCCAGCAGGCCGTCCTCAGGACTAGCGGGGAAGACTGATACGCAGTATTTT. It encodes CASRPSSGLAGKTDTQYF.